A single count supports the clone carrying this TCR beta chain. The antigen is not known. The libraries were made with immunoSEQ version 4 in survey mode. Template was genomic DNA at roughly 9.3 ng/uL, with up to 1 ug used per sample. Libraries were prepared by immunoSEQ multiplex PCR; TCRdb keeps only in-frame clonotypes and omits some of them. Seen here are 24,000 or so clones, about 74% observed once, and the top ten hold around 1.9%. The sample is drawn from a study of persistence of HIV-infected CD4 T cells. An overlapping HIV-1 Gag peptide pool stimulated these cells at approximately 0.91 ug/peptide/mL. Sorting selected CD4+ T cells upregulating both CD40 ligand and CD69. This sequence was found in an adult man with HIV who was CMV-seropositive. The material was CD4+ T cells sorted from PBMCs after roughly 18-hour stimulation, obtained from a patient who received antiretroviral therapy.

The CDR3 region has the DNA TGTGCCAGCTCCCGCACAGGGGTTGATGAAAAACTGTTTTTT. Amino acid sequence: CASSRTGVDEKLFF. The chain recombines TRBV7-9 with TRBJ1-4, with 7 bases matching TRBD1. CDR3 length equals 14 residues. Germline V lookup: CDR1 SEHNR, CDR2 FQNEAQ (reference sequence). The junction had 9 bases not matched to a gene; V was cut back by 8 bases and J by 6 bases.